This TCR beta chain comes out of a study of blood T cells in healthy people across ages (dated by TCRdb to between 2014 and 2016). Background for the entire study: In model experiments, template switching captured roughly one uniquely barcoded TCR beta cDNA molecule for every two T cells. Two additional independent replicas of 1 million unique cDNA reads from the same blood draw were analyzed for two donors (one aged 18 to 29 and one aged 80 or older). Donors were grouped into four age groups: young (average roughly 17 years), middle-aged (under 40), aged (about 60) and long-lived (around 82). To avoid experimental bias, donors of different ages were spread randomly across the sequencing lanes. Age-related changes in TCR beta repertoire diversity were measured in the study by deep sequencing normalized with unique cDNA molecular identifiers.

Broad study findings and their caveats: Because donor CMV infection status was unknown, age-related changes in expanded clonotypes were potentially confounded. Observed TCR beta diversity correlated strongly with the percentage of naive T cells measured by flow cytometry. Since profiling was done on bulk unsorted PBMCs, naive and antigen-experienced compartments could not be conclusively compared. Total diversity estimates from one million sequenced T cells were considered lower bounds and underestimates. Compared with the aged group, the long-lived group had more naive CD4+ T cells, fewer expanded clones and increased TCR diversity, suggesting age selection. As age increased, observed TCR beta diversity per million T cells dropped in a roughly linear way, and a significant reduction was already evident by age approximately 40.

In the case of this clonotype: Its antigen is currently not known. Base qualities are not recorded, but no much larger clone differs from it by a single base.

The CDR3 goes from the cysteine to the phenylalanine over 16 residues. CDR3 DNA is the only sequence kept; it has 48 bases, read in frame from the first base. Trimming removed 0 bases from V and 6 bases from J; the gene matches leave 5 bases unexplained. CDR1 and CDR2 were assigned from the germline V gene (reference sequence) as LNHNV and YYDKDF. Library preparation used 5' RACE. The sequencer was an Illumina HiSeq 2500. The second PCR ran for about 6 to 12 cycles and used a J-beta primer mix along with a sample-barcoded 5' primer. A unique molecular identifier was introduced onto each TCR beta cDNA molecule by a template-switch 5' adaptor carrying 12 random nucleotides. Each sample yielded at least 3 million CDR3-containing paired-end reads. All of the RNA was converted into first-strand cDNA using the Mint cDNA synthesis kit, with a TRBC-specific oligonucleotide serving as the primer. Following uracil-DNA glycosylase treatment, all cDNA underwent a first 18-cycle PCR with the universal primers M1SS and BC2_uni_R. In the authors' own workflow: For normalization, 1 million high-quality reads, each with a distinct molecular identifier, were randomly selected from each sample. Instead of being binned into consensus sequences, reads with shared molecular identifiers were discarded. MiTCR, run with a Q25 quality threshold and the strictest error-elimination algorithm, handled CDR3 identification, clonotype clustering and error correction. A nonparametric unseen species model with Euler transformation was used to estimate lower-bound total TCR beta diversity. TCRdb reprocessed the public reads (quality trimming at Q25 with fastp, clone calling with MiXCR) and kept in-frame beta chains. Under each unique CDR3 protein, matching rows form one entry showing the most common genes and DNA. None of the V and J calls come from the authors' own analysis; TCRdb made them. This sample has 750,000 to 950,000 distinct CDR3 sequences in its table, and about 53% of those were observed once. 40% to 50% of the sample goes to the ten largest clones.

Donors were 30 to 45 systemically healthy Caucasian individuals from Russia aged 6 to 90 years. About 10 milliliters of peripheral blood were collected from each donor into EDTA-treated Vacutainer tubes. Ficoll-Paque density-gradient centrifugation was used to isolate PBMCs, with at least 7 million per sample. Total RNA was extracted from PBMCs with Trizol reagent, with at least 6 micrograms obtained per sample. The percentages of naive CD45RAhigh/CD27high T cells were determined by flow cytometry on a PBMC aliquot from every donor. The chain employs TRBV15 and TRBJ2-1; 10 of the junction bases match TRBD2. This sequence was found in an elderly man in good health. The specimen was blood. At the DNA level, the sequence is TGTGCCACCAGCAGAGATCTAGCGGGAGCTTCCAATGAGCAGTTCTTC. Translated, this gives CATSRDLAGASNEQFF.